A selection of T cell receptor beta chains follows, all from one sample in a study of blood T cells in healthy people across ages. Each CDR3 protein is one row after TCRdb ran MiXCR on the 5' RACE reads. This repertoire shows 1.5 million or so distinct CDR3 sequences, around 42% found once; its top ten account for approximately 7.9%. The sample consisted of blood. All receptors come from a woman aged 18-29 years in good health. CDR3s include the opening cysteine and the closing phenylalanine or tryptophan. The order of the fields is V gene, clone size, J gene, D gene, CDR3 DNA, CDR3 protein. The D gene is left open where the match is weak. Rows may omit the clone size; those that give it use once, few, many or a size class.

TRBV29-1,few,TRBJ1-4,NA,TGCAGCGTTTTTCGGACGTCAACTAATGAAAAACTGTTTTTT,CSVFRTSTNEKLFF
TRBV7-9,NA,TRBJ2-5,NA,TGTGCCAGCAGCTTAGCGGGCCCATCGGCGGAGACCCAGTACTTC,CASSLAGPSAETQYF
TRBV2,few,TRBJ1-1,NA,TGTGCCAGCAGCCCGATGGGGGGGTACAACACTGAAGCTTTCTTT,CASSPMGGYNTEAFF
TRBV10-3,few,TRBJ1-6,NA,TGTGCCACCGGAGGGGGGGACTATAATTCACCCCTCCACTTT,CATGGGDYNSPLHF
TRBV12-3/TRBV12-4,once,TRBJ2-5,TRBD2,TGTGCCAGCGTTGATAATAGAGGACTAGCGGGAGGAATGGAGACCCAGTACTTC,CASVDNRGLAGGMETQYF
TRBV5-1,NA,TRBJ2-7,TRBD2,TGCGCCAGCAGCTTTACTAGCGGGAGTTCACAAACCTACGAGCAGTACTTC,CASSFTSGSSQTYEQYF
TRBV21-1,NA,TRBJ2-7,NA,TGTGCCAGCAGCAAAGAAGGAGGATGCGAGCAGTACTTC,CASSKEGGCEQYF
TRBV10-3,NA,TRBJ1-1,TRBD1,TGTGCCATCAGTGAGTCGACAGGGGACACTGAAGCTTTCTTT,CAISESTGDTEAFF
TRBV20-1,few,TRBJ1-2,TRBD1,TGCAGTGCTTGGGACCAGGGGGCTGGAGGCTACACCTTC,CSAWDQGAGGYTF
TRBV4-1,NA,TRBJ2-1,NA,TGCGCCAGCAGCCAAGATTTGGGGGAGGCCCACAATGAGCAGTTCTTC,CASSQDLGEAHNEQFF
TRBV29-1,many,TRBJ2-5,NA,TGCAGCGTTGAAAGGGAGACCCAGTACTTC,CSVERETQYF
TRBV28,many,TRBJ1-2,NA,TGTGCCAGCAGTTTAATACAGACTACTTACACCTTC,CASSLIQTTYTF
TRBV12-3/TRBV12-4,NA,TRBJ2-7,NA,TGTGCCAGCAGCCCCAACTTCGTGGGCTACGAGCAGTACTTC,CASSPNFVGYEQYF
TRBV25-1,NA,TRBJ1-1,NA,TGTGCCAGCAGTGACATAGGGAGAGAAGCTTTCTTT,CASSDIGREAFF
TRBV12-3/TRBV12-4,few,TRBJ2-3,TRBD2,TGTGCCAGCAGTTTTAGCGGGGTCATCGTCACAGATACGCAGTATTTT,CASSFSGVIVTDTQYF
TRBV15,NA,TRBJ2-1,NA,TGTGCCACCAGCAGAGATCCGGGGGAGAGCTCCTACAATGAGCAGTTCTTC,CATSRDPGESSYNEQFF
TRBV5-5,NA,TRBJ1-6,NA,TGTGCCAGCAGCTTGGCCGGGATAGAGAATTTACCCCTCCACTTT,CASSLAGIENLPLHF
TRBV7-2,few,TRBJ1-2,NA,TGTGCCAGCAGCTTAGGGGCAGCAAAGTATGGCTACACCTTC,CASSLGAAKYGYTF
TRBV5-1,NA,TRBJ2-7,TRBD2,TGCGCCAGCAGCTTGCAATCTACTAGCGGACACTACGAGCAGTACTTC,CASSLQSTSGHYEQYF
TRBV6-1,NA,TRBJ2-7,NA,TGTGCCAGCAGTGAAGACGGGGCCGTCGGCGGCTACGAGCAGTACTTC,CASSEDGAVGGYEQYF
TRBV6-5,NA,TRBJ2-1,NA,TGTGCCAGCAGCCCGGGTCCCGGGGCCAATGAGCAGTTCTTC,CASSPGPGANEQFF
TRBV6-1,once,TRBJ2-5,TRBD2,TGTGCCAGCAGTGAAGCCGGATGGCGGGGGGGAAGGGATGAGCAGTACTTC,CASSEAGWRGGRDEQYF
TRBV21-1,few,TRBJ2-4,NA,TGTGCCAGCGGGGGGCGGGGCGGCAAAAACATTCAGTACTTC,CASGGRGGKNIQYF
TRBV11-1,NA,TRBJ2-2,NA,TGTGCCAGCAGCCCCCGTTGGAGCCAAAACACCGGGGAGCTGTTTTTT,CASSPRWSQNTGELFF
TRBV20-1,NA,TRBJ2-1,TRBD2,TGCAGTGCTACCCGAGGGACTAGCGGGAGTGCCTACAATGAGCAGTTCTTC,CSATRGTSGSAYNEQFF
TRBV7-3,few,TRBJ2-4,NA,TGTGCCAGCAGCTTAAACCCCCCTCTGGCGGCGCGCGGATCCGAAAACATTCAGTACTTC,CASSLNPPLAARGSENIQYF
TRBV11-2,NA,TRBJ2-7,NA,TGTGCCAGCAGCTTAGGTTGGGACGAGGCCTACGAGCAGTACTTC,CASSLGWDEAYEQYF
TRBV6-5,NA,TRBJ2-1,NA,TGTGCCAGCAGTTACTCGGCGGGTAGCTCCTACAATGAGCAGTTCTTC,CASSYSAGSSYNEQFF
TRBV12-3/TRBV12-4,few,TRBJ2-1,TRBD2,TGTGCCAGCAGTTTAGGCCCCCAGCGGGGGGGCCAAAATGAGCAGTTCTTC,CASSLGPQRGGQNEQFF
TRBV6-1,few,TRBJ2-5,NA,TGTGCCAGCCGCTGGACTCTTGCGGAGACCCAGTACTTC,CASRWTLAETQYF
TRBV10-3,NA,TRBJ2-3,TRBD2,TGTGCCATCAGGCATTTAGCGGGGGATACGCAGTATTTT,CAIRHLAGDTQYF
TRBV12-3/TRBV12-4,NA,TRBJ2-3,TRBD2,TGTGCCAGCAGCGTCGGGAAGGCGGGGGGGCCAGATACGGAGTATTTT,CASSVGKAGGPDTEYF
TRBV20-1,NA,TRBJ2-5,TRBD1,TGCAGTGCACCAGGACAGGGTTATGAGACCCAGTACTTC,CSAPGQGYETQYF
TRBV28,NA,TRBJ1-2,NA,TGTGCCAGCAGTATCCGACAGAAGGAAATCTATGGCTACACCTTC,CASSIRQKEIYGYTF
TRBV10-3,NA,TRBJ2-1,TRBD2,TGTGCCATCAGTGAGCCTGGGGGGACTAGCCCTGGGGGTGAGCAGTTCTTC,CAISEPGGTSPGGEQFF
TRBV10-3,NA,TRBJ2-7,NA,TGTGCCATCCAAGCCCCCGGGGGCGAGCAGTACTTC,CAIQAPGGEQYF
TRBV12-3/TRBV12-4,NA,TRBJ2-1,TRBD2,TGTGCCAGCTGTAGCGGGACCGACTACAATGAGCAGTTCTTC,CASCSGTDYNEQFF
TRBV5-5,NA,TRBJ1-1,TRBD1,TGTGCCAGCAGCGCCGGGGGACAGGGGACTGAAGCTTTCTTT,CASSAGGQGTEAFF
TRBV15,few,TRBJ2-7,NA,TGTGCCACCAGCAGAGTCCCCCACGAGCAGTACTTC,CATSRVPHEQYF
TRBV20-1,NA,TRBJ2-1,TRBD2,TGCAGTGCTAGTTATGCGGGGGGCCACAATGAGCAGTTCTTC,CSASYAGGHNEQFF
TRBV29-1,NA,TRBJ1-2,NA,TGCAGCGCCGTACCGGGACAAAGCCCTGAGTGCACCTTC,CSAVPGQSPECTF
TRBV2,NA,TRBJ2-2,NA,TGTGCCAGCATCGGCAGGGGGGTCACCGGGGAGCTGTTTTTT,CASIGRGVTGELFF
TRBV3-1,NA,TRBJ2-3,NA,TGTGCCAGCAGCCCAGCTCGTGATACGCAGTATTTT,CASSPARDTQYF
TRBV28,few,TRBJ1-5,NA,TGTGCCATATCCCCAGAGGGCAATCAGCCCCAGCATTTT,CAISPEGNQPQHF
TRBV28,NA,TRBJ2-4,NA,TGTGCCAGCAGACTCCCAGGGGGGGCTTTAAGGAATGAGCAGTACTTC,CASRLPGGALRNEQYF
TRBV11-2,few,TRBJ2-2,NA,TGTGCCAGCAGCTTAAACGCGAACACCGGGGAGCTGTTTTTT,CASSLNANTGELFF
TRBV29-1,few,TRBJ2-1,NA,TGCAGCGTTCCCGACACGTCTAGCGCGGGCTCCTACAATGAGCAGTTCTTC,CSVPDTSSAGSYNEQFF
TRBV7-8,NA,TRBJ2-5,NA,TGTGCCAGCAGCTCAGGCGGGGCGGGCGTTAAAGAGACCCAGTACTTC,CASSSGGAGVKETQYF
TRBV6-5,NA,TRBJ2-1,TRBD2,TGTGCCAGCACCTCGGCTAGCGGGAGTAATGAGCAGTTCTTC,CASTSASGSNEQFF
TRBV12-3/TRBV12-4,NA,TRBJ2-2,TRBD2,TGTGCCAGCACCCCAGGGACTAGCGGGGGCGGGGAGCTGTTTTTT,CASTPGTSGGGELFF
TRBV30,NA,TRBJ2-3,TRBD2,TGTGCCTGGAGTTTGGCGGGGGGCGCATCAGATACGCAGTATTTT,CAWSLAGGASDTQYF
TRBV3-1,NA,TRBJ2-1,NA,TGTGCCAGCAGCCAAGAAAGGCACGGGACTGGCTACAATGAGCAGTTCTTC,CASSQERHGTGYNEQFF
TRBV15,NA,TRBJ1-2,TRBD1,TGTGCCACCAGCGTACCCGGGACAGGGATAGTAGAGGGCTACACCTTC,CATSVPGTGIVEGYTF
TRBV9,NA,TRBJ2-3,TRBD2,TGTGCCAGCAGCGTAGGGGCGGGAGGGTATAGCACAGATACGCAGTATTTT,CASSVGAGGYSTDTQYF
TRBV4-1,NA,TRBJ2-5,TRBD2,TGCGCCAGCAGCCCAAGCCTGTCTAGCGGACCGTACCAAGAGACCCAGTACTTC,CASSPSLSSGPYQETQYF
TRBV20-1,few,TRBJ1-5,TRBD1,TGCAGTGCTCCCGATCTGACAGGGCGAGAACAGCCCCAGCATTTT,CSAPDLTGREQPQHF
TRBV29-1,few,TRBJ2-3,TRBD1,TGCAGCGTTGGGACAGGCGCGTCGGTGACGGATACGCAGTATTTT,CSVGTGASVTDTQYF